The entry below gives a single T cell receptor (beta chain) sequence along with its context. The source of the sample is a study of T-cell memory formation after mild COVID-19. J was trimmed by 0 bases and V by 5 bases; bases with no gene match: 4. CDR1 is SGHDT and CDR2 is YYEEEE in the germline V gene. The CDR3 length is 16 residues. Each CDR3 protein gets one entry after TCRdb re-called the 5' RACE reads with MiXCR. Of 250,000 to 300,000 distinct CDR3 sequences in the sample, roughly 15% were seen once. The chain recombines TRBV5-6 with TRBJ2-2; TRBD1 matches 10 bases. This TCR came from a man in his late teens or twenties who had mild COVID-19 (a few samples of this study predate the infection). Cell type and time point are not known. The material sequenced was PBMCs or a T cell subset sorted from them (not recorded which). The CDR3 reads CASSRDRGANTGELFF. The CDR3 DNA is TGTGCCAGCAGTCGGGACAGGGGTGCGAACACCGGGGAGCTGTTTTTT.